Included here is one TCR beta chain sequence, with context. What it binds is not known. PCR primers comprised 60 Vbeta and 13 Jbeta primers. Generated by immunoSEQ multiplex PCR, the TCRdb table keeps only in-frame clones and is missing some. The sample shows roughly 180,000 clones, approximately 84% of them seen only once. This sample is part of a study of cytomegalovirus exposure and HLA in healthy donors. General study results and limits: The investigators catalogued some 150 TCR beta chains as cytomegalovirus-associated. For cytomegalovirus status, the classifier reportedly gave diagnoses with high specificity and sensitivity.

The TCR originated in a female donor in good health and CMV-seronegative. The source material was PBMCs.

The CDR3 reads CASSLWTSGREKVCGDTQYF. CDR3 in DNA: TGTGCCAGCAGCTTGTGGACTAGCGGGAGAGAAAAAGTTTGCGGGGATACGCAGTATTTT. This chain uses TRBV5-5 with TRBJ2-3; TRBD2 agrees at 13 bases. The germline gives CDR1 SGHKS, CDR2 YYEKEE (reference sequence). V was clipped by 1 base and J by 6 bases; unmatched bases: 17. The CDR3 extends over 20 amino acids.